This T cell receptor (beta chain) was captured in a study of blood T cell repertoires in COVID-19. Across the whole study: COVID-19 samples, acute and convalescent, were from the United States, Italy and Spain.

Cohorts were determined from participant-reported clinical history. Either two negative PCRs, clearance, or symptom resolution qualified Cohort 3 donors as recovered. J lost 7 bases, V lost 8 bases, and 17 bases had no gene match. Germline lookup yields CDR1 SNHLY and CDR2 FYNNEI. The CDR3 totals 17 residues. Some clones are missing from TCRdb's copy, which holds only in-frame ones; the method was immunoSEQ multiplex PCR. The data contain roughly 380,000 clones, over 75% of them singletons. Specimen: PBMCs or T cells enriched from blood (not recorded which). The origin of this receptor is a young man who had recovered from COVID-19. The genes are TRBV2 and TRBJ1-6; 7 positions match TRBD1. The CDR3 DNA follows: TGTGCCAGCTCCCGGTCCAGGGGGATCGTTGTAAATTCACCCCTCCACTTT. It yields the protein CASSRSRGIVVNSPLHF.